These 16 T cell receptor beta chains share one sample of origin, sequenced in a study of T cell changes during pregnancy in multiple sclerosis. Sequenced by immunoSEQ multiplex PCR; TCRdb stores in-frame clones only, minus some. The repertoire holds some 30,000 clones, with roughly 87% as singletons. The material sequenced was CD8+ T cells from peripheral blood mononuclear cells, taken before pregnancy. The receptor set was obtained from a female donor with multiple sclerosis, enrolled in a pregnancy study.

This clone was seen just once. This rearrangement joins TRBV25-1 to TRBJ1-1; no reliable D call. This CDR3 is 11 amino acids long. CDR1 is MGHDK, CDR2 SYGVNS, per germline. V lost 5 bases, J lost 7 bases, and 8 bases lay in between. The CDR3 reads CASSQIGEAFF. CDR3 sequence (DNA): TGTGCCAGCAGTCAGATTGGTGAAGCTTTCTTT. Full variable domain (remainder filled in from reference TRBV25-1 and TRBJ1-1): EADIYQTPRYLVIGTGKKITLECSQTMGHDKMYWYQQDPGMELHLIHYSYGVNSTEKGDLSSESTVSRIRTEHFPLTLESARPSHTSQYLCASSQIGEAFFGQGTRLTVV.

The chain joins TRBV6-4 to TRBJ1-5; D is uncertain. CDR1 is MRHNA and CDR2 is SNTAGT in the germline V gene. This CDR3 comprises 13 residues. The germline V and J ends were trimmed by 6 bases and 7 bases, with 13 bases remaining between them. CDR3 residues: CASSLDGLQPQHF. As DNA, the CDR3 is TGTGCCAGCAGCTTGGACGGACTCCAGCCCCAGCATTTT.

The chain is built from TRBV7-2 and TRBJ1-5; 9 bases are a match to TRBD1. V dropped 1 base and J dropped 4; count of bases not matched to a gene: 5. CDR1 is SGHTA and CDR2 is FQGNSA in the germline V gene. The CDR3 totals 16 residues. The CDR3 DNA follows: TGTGCCAGCAGCTTAGGGGGACAGGGAGTTAATCAGCCCCAGCATTTT. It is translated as CASSLGGQGVNQPQHF.

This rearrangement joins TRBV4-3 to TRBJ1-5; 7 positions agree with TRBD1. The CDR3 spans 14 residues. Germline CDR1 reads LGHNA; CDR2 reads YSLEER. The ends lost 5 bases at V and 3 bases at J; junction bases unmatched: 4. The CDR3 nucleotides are TGCGCCAGCAGCGAAGGACAGGACAATCAGCCCCAGCATTTT. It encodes CASSEGQDNQPQHF.

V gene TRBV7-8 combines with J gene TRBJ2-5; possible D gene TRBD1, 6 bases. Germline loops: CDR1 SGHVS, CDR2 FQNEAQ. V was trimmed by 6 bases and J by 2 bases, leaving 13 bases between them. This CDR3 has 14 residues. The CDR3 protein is CASRTQGIQETQYF. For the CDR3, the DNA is TGTGCCAGCAGAACACAGGGAATTCAAGAGACCCAGTACTTC.

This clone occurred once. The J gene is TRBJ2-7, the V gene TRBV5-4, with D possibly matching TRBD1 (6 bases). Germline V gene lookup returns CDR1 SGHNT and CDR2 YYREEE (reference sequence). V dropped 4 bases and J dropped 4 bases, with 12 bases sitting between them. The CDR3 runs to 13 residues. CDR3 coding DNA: TGTGCCAGCAGCAGGGGTAGGGGGTACGAGCAGTACTTC. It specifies CASSRGRGYEQYF.

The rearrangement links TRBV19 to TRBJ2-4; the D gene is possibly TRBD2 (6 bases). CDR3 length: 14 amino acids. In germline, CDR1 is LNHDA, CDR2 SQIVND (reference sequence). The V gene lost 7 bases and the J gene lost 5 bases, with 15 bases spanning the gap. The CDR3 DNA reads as TGTGCCAGTACCCCGGTAGGCGGGGAAAACATTCAGTACTTC. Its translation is CASTPVGGENIQYF.

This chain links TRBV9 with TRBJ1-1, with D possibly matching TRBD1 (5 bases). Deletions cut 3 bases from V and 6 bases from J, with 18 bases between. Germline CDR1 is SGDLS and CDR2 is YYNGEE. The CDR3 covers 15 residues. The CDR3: CASSEHTEGVAEAFF. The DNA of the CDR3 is TGTGCCAGCAGCGAACATACTGAAGGGGTGGCTGAAGCTTTCTTT.

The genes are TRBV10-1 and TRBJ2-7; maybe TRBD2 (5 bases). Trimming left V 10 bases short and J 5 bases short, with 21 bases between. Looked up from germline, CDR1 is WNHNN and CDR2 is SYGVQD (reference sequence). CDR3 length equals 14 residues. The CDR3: CATMEDDGVDEQYF. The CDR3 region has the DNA TGCGCCACCATGGAGGACGACGGTGTCGACGAGCAGTACTTC.

The CDR3 sequence: CASSEADRQGLTTDTQYF. CDR3 bases: TGTGCCAGCAGTGAAGCCGATCGACAGGGGCTCACCACAGATACGCAGTATTTT. V gene TRBV6-1 combines with J gene TRBJ2-3; 8 nucleotides agree with TRBD1. The CDR3 is 18 amino acids. Germline values: CDR1 MNHNS, CDR2 SASEGT. J gave up 2 bases and V 0 bases, and 10 bases lay outside the gene matches.

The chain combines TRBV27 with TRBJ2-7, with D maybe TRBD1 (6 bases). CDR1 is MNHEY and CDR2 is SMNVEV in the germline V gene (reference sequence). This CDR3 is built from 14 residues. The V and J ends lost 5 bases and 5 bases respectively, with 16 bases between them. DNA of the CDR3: TGTGCCAGCAGTGTGTACAGGGTAGGCGACGAGCAGTACTTC. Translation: CASSVYRVGDEQYF.

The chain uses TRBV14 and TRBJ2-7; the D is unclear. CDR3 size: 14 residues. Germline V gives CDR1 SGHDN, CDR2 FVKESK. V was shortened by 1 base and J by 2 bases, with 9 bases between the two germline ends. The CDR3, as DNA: TGTGCCAGCAGCCAAGGTAGCAATCCCTACGAGCAGTACTTC. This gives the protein CASSQGSNPYEQYF.

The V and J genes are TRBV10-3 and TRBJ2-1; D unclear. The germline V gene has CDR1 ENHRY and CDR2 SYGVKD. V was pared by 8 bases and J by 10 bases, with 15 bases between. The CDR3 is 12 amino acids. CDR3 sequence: CAIAGSLVEQFF. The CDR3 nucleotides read TGTGCCATCGCCGGTTCCCTTGTAGAGCAGTTCTTC.

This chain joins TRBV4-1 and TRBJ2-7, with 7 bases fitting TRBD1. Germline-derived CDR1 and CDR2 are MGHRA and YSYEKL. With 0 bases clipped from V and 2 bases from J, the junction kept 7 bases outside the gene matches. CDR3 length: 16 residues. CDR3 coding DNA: TGCGCCAGCAGCCAAGAGCCGGGACAGAGAGCCTACGAGCAGTACTTC. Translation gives CASSQEPGQRAYEQYF.

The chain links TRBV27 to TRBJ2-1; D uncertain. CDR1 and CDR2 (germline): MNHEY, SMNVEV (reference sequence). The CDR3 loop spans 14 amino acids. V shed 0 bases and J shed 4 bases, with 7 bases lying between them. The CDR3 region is CASSLSTGYNEQFF. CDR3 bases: TGTGCCAGCAGTTTATCGACTGGTTACAATGAGCAGTTCTTC.

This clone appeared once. The chain's CDR3 is CASSVGLAERQETQYF. CDR3 coding DNA: TGTGCCAGCAGCGTAGGCCTAGCGGAAAGACAAGAGACCCAGTACTTC. The rearrangement uses TRBV9 and TRBJ2-5, with 7 bases matching TRBD2. Per the germline V gene, CDR1 is SGDLS and CDR2 is YYNGEE. Unmatched junction bases numbered 7, after V lost 0 bases and J lost 2 bases. CDR3 length: 16 amino acids.